The sequence of this TCR beta chain was determined in a study of CD8 T cells in ankylosing spondylitis. Only one count was recorded for this clonotype. Antigen unknown. J lost 3 bases, V lost 5 bases, and 7 bases had no gene match. Germline V gene data show CDR1 as MGHRA and CDR2 as YSYEKL. CDR3 size: 16 residues. Findings and caveats of the study: The authors reported significant enrichment of disease-linked clones in matched ankylosing spondylitis synovial fluid. About eight highly homologous variants made up a TCR beta motif that seemed to typify ankylosing spondylitis blood.

Quantitative 5'-RACE with molecular barcodes produced the TCR beta libraries. TCRdb re-called the 5' RACE reads through MiXCR, storing one row per CDR3 protein. There are roughly 450,000 distinct CDR3 sequences in the sample; 25% to 30% occur only once, and 0.89% lies in the top ten. J is TRBJ2-1 and V is TRBV4-1; 10 nucleotides agree with TRBD2. Sequenced material: blood, either unsorted or a sorted T cell fraction (not recorded which). The receptor was isolated from a male donor with ankylosing spondylitis. This chain's CDR3 is CASSLPGTSDYNEQFF. The CDR3 coding sequence is TGCGCCAGCAGCTTACCCGGGACTAGCGACTACAATGAGCAGTTCTTC.